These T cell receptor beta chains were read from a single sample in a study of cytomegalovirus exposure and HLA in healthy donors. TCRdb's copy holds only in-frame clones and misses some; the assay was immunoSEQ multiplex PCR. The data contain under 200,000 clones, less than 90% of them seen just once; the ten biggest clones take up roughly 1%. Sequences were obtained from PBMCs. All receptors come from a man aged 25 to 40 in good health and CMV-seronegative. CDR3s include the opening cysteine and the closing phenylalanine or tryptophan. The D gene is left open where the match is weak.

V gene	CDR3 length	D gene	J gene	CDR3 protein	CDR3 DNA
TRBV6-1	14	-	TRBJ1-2	CASSESGRRTRYTF	TGTGCCAGCAGTGAAAGCGGGAGGCGGACACGCTACACCTTC
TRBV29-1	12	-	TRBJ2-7	CSVGIQGYEQYF	TGCAGCGTTGGGATACAGGGATACGAGCAGTACTTC
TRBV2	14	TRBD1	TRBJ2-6	CASAPGQGANVLTF	TGTGCCAGCGCCCCGGGACAGGGGGCCAACGTCCTGACTTTC
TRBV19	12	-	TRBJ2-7	CATSTQGYEQYF	TGTGCCACCAGTACGCAGGGATACGAGCAGTACTTC
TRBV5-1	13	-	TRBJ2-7	CASATSPTYEQYF	TGCGCCAGCGCTACCTCCCCAACCTACGAGCAGTACTTC
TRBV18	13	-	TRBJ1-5	CASSPEINQPQHF	TGTGCCAGCTCACCGGAGATCAATCAGCCCCAGCATTTT
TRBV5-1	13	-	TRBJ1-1	CASSLVVGVEAFF	TGCGCCAGCAGCTTGGTGGTAGGGGTAGAAGCTTTCTTT
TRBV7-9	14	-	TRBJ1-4	CASSLSLTNEKLFF	TGTGCCAGCAGCTTGTCCCTCACTAATGAAAAACTGTTTTTT
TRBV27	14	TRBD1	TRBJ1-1	CASSSLGQYTEAFF	TGTGCCAGCAGTTCCCTGGGACAGTACACTGAAGCTTTCTTT
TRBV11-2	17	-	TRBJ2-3	CASSLVFLGARPDTQYF	TGTGCCAGCAGCTTAGTATTTCTGGGGGCCCGCCCAGATACGCAGTATTTT